One and the same sample provided the 24 T cell receptor beta chains below, sequenced in a study of T cell responses to AZD1222 COVID-19 vaccine. TCRdb's table, derived via immunoSEQ multiplex PCR, lists solely in-frame clones and lacks some. Among 150,000 to 200,000 clones, roughly nine tenths were seen once, and the ten largest hold about 6.9%. The sample consisted of peripheral blood, taken on day 0 of AZD1222 vaccination. The receptors originated from an adult in good health.

V is TRBV29-1 and J is TRBJ1-1; no definite D call. Germline CDR1 SQVTM, CDR2 ANQGSEA. The CDR3 spans 11 residues. Trimming left V 4 bases short and J 3 bases short, with 6 bases between. DNA of the CDR3: TGCAGCGTTGGAGAATACACTGAAGCTTTCTTT. Translation gives CSVGEYTEAFF. Combining the CDR3 with reference TRBV29-1 and TRBJ1-1 gives the whole variable domain SAVISQKPSRDICQRGTSLTIQCQVDSQVTMMFWYRQQPGQSLTLIATANQGSEATYESGFVIDKFPISRPNLTFSTLTVSNMSPEDSSIYLCSVGEYTEAFFGQGTRLTVV.

This chain joins TRBV10-3 and TRBJ1-4; D gene unclear. The germline CDR1 and CDR2 sequences are ENHRY and SYGVKD. V was cut by 0 bases and J by 3 bases, with 8 bases left in between. CDR3 size: 15 residues. The CDR3 here is CAISESRAANEKLFF. Here the CDR3 DNA reads TGTGCCATCAGTGAGTCGAGGGCTGCTAATGAAAAACTGTTTTTT.

CDR3 DNA sequence: TGCGCCAGCAGCTTGTGGCAGGGGGCCAACAATGAGCAGTTCTTC. Its translation is CASSLWQGANNEQFF. The V and J genes are TRBV5-1 and TRBJ2-1, with 8 nucleotides matching TRBD1. Trimming cost V 1 base and J 5 bases; bases outside gene matches: 5. This CDR3 region has 15 residues. The germline gives CDR1 SGHRS, CDR2 YFSETQ.

The chain recombines TRBV3-1 (or the pseudogene TRBV3-2) with TRBJ2-2, with D perhaps TRBD1 or TRBD2 (5 bases each). Trimming left V 6 bases short and J 4 bases short, with 18 bases between. The germline V gene encodes CDR1 LGHDT and CDR2 YNNKEL (reference sequence). The CDR3 runs to 16 residues. The CDR3 nucleotides read TGTGCCAGCAGAACCGGGACGGCGCTGAGCACCGGGGAGCTGTTTTTT. This codes for CASRTGTALSTGELFF.

This sequence joins TRBV4-3 and TRBJ1-2; 8 bases fit TRBD1. Trimming cost V 0 bases and J 7 bases; bases outside gene matches: 1. The germline V gene encodes CDR1 LGHNA and CDR2 YSLEER. The CDR3 covers 13 residues. The CDR3 spells CASSQDDRGGYTF. Written as DNA, the CDR3 is TGCGCCAGCAGCCAAGATGACAGGGGTGGCTACACCTTC.

This rearrangement joins TRBV11-2 to TRBJ1-1; weak D call: TRBD1 (6 bases). The CDR3 is 13 amino acids. Germline loops: CDR1 SGHAT, CDR2 FQNNGV. V was clipped by 2 bases and J by 8 bases, with 12 bases between them. The CDR3 sequence: CASSLFRGQEAFF. As DNA, the CDR3 is TGTGCCAGCAGCTTATTTAGGGGACAAGAAGCTTTCTTT.

This chain uses TRBV18 with TRBJ2-7; 7 positions match TRBD2. Germline-derived CDR1 and CDR2 are KGHSH and LQKENI. With 5 bases clipped from V and 7 bases from J, the junction kept 11 bases outside the gene matches. The CDR3 is made up of 14 amino acids. CDR3 in DNA: TGTGCCAGCTCAACAGGATCGACTAGCAGTGAGCAGTACGTC. This encodes CASSTGSTSSEQYV.

The sample holds a few counts of this clone. The chain couples TRBV7-9 to TRBJ2-1; D gene uncertain. CDR1 is SEHNR, CDR2 FQNEAQ, per germline (reference sequence). V lost 1 base and J 0 bases, leaving 4 bases between the germline ends. The CDR3 totals 14 residues. CDR3 in DNA: TGTGCCAGCAGCTTAGACACCTCCTACAATGAGCAGTTCTTC. Residues: CASSLDTSYNEQFF.

The rearrangement uses TRBV7-3 and TRBJ1-1; 7 bases agree with TRBD1. The germline gives CDR1 SGHTA, CDR2 FQGTGA. CDR3 length: 13 residues. With V trimmed by 1 base and J by 4 bases, 0 bases remained unmatched. CDR3 coding DNA: TGTGCCAGCAGCTTAAGACAGGGCACTGAAGCTTTCTTT. Amino acids: CASSLRQGTEAFF.

This clone is a singleton in its sample. The chain uses TRBV27 and TRBJ2-1, with D perhaps matching TRBD1 or TRBD2 (5 bases each). The V end was cut by 1 base, the J end by 9 bases, with 22 bases between. Germline CDR1 and CDR2: MNHEY and SMNVEV (reference sequence). The CDR3 runs 17 residues. CDR3 protein: CASSLLPGSGVTSEQFF. In nucleotides, the CDR3 is TGTGCCAGCAGTTTATTGCCAGGGTCAGGAGTAACTAGTGAGCAGTTCTTC.

This chain uses TRBV29-1 with TRBJ2-4; D is unclear. With 7 bases removed from V and 0 bases from J, the gap between germline ends came to 13 bases. Germline lookup yields CDR1 SQVTM and CDR2 ANQGSEA. This CDR3 spans 14 amino acids. The CDR3 DNA reads as TGCAGCGCCAGAGACCCGCTAGCCAAAAACATTCAGTACTTC. This sequence encodes CSARDPLAKNIQYF.

This rearrangement joins TRBV6-5 to TRBJ1-6; D ambiguous. V lost 4 bases and J 0 bases, leaving 10 bases between the germline ends. The CDR3 runs 16 residues. Looked up from germline, CDR1 is MNHEY and CDR2 is SVGAGI. The CDR3 reads CASSSTVSSYNSPLHF. In DNA form, the CDR3 reads TGTGCCAGCAGTTCCACGGTTAGCTCCTATAATTCACCCCTCCACTTT.

The V call is TRBV14, the J call TRBJ1-2; no clear D gene. The CDR3 loop spans 12 amino acids. Per the germline V gene, CDR1 is SGHDN and CDR2 is FVKESK. The V end lost 6 bases, the J end lost 8 bases, and 13 bases lay between the germline ends. The DNA for the CDR3 is TGTGCCAGCAGTTTAGACTCGGAAGGCTACACCTTC. It is translated as CASSLDSEGYTF.

This rearrangement joins TRBV5-4 to TRBJ2-1; 9 bases fit TRBD2. CDR3 size: 17 residues. CDR1 is SGHNT and CDR2 is YYREEE in the germline V gene (reference sequence). The J segment lost 5 bases and the V segment lost 4 bases, leaving 13 bases of the junction unmatched. CDR3 nucleotide sequence: TGTGCCAGCAGCCCCGGAACGGCGGGGGGGCCCAACAATGAGCAGTTCTTC. As protein: CASSPGTAGGPNNEQFF.

V is TRBV6-1 and J is TRBJ1-3; D remains ambiguous. The CDR3 is 15 residues long. The germline V gene has CDR1 MNHNS and CDR2 SASEGT. Trimming pared 3 bases from V and 0 bases from J, leaving 9 bases between. CDR3 DNA sequence: TGTGCCAGCAGTGAGTTCCCCGGCTCTGGAAACACCATATATTTT. It specifies CASSEFPGSGNTIYF.

This clone appeared a single time. The chain employs TRBV27 and TRBJ2-7, with TRBD1 identical over 8 bases. The germline V gene has CDR1 MNHEY and CDR2 SMNVEV (reference sequence). CDR3 length: 16 amino acids. The trim removed 4 bases at V and 0 bases at J, leaving 8 bases unmatched. This chain's CDR3 is CASSSLDRVSSYEQYF. The CDR3 coding sequence is TGTGCCAGCAGTTCGTTGGACAGGGTGAGCTCCTACGAGCAGTACTTC.

As regards this clone: The junction does not match germline at one end; this may be a read error. The rearrangement joins TRBV5-1 to TRBJ2-7; 8 bases match TRBD1. CDR1 and CDR2 (germline): SGHRS, YFSETQ. CDR3 length: 14 residues. CDR3 residues: CASSPGQVSNEQYF. The CDR3 region has the DNA TGCGCCAGCAGCCCGGGACAGGTCTCCAACGAGCAGTACTTC. The variable domain in full, with the rest retrieved from reference TRBV5-1 and TRBJ2-7, is KAGVTQTPRYLIKTRGQQVTLSCSPISGHRSVSWYQQTPGQGLQFLFEYFSETQRNKGNFPGRFSGRQFSNSRSEMNVSTLELGDSALYLCASSPGQVSNEQYFGPGTRLTVT.

The V gene is TRBV5-6, the J gene TRBJ2-5; possibly TRBD1 for D (6 bases). With 6 bases removed from V and 5 bases from J, the gap between germline ends came to 17 bases. The CDR3 sequence is 14 residues long. The germline CDR1 and CDR2 sequences are SGHDT and YYEEEE. CDR3 in DNA: TGTGCCAGCATTTCGCAGGGGTTCGGGGAGACCCAGTACTTC. This translates into CASISQGFGETQYF.

With respect to this clone: At one end, the junction sequence differs from germline, possibly due to a read error. The DNA for the CDR3 is TGTGCCAGCAGTGACTCAGGGGGTGGCGGCTATGGCTACACCTTC. Translation gives CASSDSGGGGYGYTF. The J gene is TRBJ1-2, the V gene TRBV6-5; the match to TRBD1 covers 7 bases. In germline, CDR1 is MNHEY, CDR2 SVGAGI. CDR3 length: 15 residues.

This clone was found once. The rearrangement uses TRBV6-2 or TRBV6-3 and TRBJ1-5; D not certain. V was pared by 5 bases and J by 3 bases, with 8 bases between. Germline V lookup: CDR1 MNHEY, CDR2 SVGEGT. This CDR3 comprises 13 residues. The CDR3 loop is CASSTSDNQPQHF. CDR3 DNA: TGTGCCAGCAGTACCAGTGACAATCAGCCCCAGCATTTT.

In regard to this clone: Other nucleotide sequences in the sample specify the same CDR3. The V call is TRBV9, the J call TRBJ2-3; D possibly corresponds to TRBD2 (5 bases). CDR1 is SGDLS, CDR2 YYNGEE, per germline. Trimming left V 0 bases short and J 1 base short, with 6 bases between. This CDR3 has 14 amino acids. The CDR3 DNA reads TGTGCCAGCAGCGTAGTCGGGGGCACAGATACGCAGTATTTT. Its protein is CASSVVGGTDTQYF. The full variable domain, rest sourced from reference TRBV9 and TRBJ2-3, is DSGVTQTPKHLITATGQRVTLRCSPRSGDLSVYWYQQSLDQGLQFLIQYYNGEERAKGNILERFSAQQFPDLHSELNLSSLELGDSALYFCASSVVGGTDTQYFGPGTRLTVL.

V and J are TRBV27 and TRBJ2-1, with D possibly TRBD1 on 6 matching bases. The CDR3 runs 16 residues. Per the germline V gene, CDR1 is MNHEY and CDR2 is SMNVEV (reference sequence). Trimming stripped 2 bases from V and 9 bases from J, with 20 bases between. In DNA, the CDR3 is TGTGCCAGCAGTTTACCCTCCGGGACAACAATCCGTGAGCAGTTCTTC. Protein: CASSLPSGTTIREQFF.

The chain recombines TRBV5-6 with TRBJ1-2; D uncertain. V gave up 0 bases and J gave up 4 bases, with 7 bases separating them. The CDR3 spans 13 residues. Germline CDR1 is SGHDT and CDR2 is YYEEEE. In DNA, the CDR3 is TGTGCCAGCAGCTTGGAACAGTCCTATGGCTACACCTTC. Encoded protein: CASSLEQSYGYTF.

The genes are TRBV2 and TRBJ2-5, with 7 nucleotides matching TRBD1. Trimming cost V 5 bases and J 5 bases; bases outside gene matches: 5. Looked up from germline, CDR1 is SNHLY and CDR2 is FYNNEI. The CDR3 consists of 13 residues. CDR3 bases: TGTGCCAGCAGTTTACAGGGGACGGAGACCCAGTACTTC. Protein sequence: CASSLQGTETQYF.